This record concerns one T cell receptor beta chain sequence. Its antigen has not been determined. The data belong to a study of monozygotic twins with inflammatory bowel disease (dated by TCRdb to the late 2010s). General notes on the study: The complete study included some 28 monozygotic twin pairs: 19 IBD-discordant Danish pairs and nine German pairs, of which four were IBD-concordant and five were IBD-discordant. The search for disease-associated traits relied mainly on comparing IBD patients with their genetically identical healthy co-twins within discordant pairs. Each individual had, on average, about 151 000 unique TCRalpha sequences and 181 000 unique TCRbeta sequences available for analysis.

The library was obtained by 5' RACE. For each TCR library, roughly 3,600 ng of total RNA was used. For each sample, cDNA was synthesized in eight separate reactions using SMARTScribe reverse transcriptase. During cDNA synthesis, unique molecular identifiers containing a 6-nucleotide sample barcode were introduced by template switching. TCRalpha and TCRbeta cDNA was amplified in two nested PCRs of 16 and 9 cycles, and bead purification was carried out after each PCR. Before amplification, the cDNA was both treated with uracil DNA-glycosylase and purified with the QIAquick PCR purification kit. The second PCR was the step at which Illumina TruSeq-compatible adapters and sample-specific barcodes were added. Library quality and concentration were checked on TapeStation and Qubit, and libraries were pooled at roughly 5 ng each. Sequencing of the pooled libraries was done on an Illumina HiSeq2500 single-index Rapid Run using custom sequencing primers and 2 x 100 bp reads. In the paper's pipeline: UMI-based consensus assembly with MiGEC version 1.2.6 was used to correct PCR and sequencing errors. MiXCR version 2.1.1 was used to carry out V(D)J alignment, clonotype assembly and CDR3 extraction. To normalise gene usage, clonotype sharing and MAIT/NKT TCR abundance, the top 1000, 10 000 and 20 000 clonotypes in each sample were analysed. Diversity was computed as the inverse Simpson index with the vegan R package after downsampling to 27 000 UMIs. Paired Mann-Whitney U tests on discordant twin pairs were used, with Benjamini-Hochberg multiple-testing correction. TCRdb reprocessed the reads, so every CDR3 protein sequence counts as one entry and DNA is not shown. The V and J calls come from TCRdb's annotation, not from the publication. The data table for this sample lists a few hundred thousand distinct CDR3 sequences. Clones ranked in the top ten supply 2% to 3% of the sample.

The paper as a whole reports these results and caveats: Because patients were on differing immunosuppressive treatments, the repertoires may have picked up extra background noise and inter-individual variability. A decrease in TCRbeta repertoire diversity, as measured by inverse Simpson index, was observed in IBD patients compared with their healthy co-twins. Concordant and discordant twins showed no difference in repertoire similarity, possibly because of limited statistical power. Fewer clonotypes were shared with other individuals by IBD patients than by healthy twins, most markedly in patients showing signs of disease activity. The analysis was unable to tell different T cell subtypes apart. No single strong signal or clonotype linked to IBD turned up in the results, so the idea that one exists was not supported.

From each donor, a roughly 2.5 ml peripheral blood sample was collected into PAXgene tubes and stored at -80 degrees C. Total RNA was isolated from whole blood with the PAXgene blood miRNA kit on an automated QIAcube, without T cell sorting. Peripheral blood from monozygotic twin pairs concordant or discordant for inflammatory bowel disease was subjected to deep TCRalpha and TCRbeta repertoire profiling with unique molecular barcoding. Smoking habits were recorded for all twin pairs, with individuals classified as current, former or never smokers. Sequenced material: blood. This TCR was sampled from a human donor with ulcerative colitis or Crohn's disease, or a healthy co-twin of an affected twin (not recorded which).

The CDR3 corresponds to CAWSATGVGETQYF. The V and J segments used are TRBV30 and TRBJ2-5; there is no DNA to check the TCRdb D call of TRBD1. Counted from cysteine to phenylalanine, this CDR3 has 14 amino acids. No DNA is given. From the germline V gene (reference sequence), CDR1 is GTSNPN and CDR2 is SVGIG.